The T cell receptor (beta chain) under discussion was sequenced for a study of monozygotic twins with inflammatory bowel disease (dated by TCRdb to about 2019). Background for the entire study: The full study comprised some 30 monozygotic twin pairs: nine German pairs (four IBD-concordant, five IBD-discordant) and 19 IBD-discordant Danish pairs. The search for disease-associated traits relied mainly on comparing IBD patients with their genetically identical healthy co-twins within discordant pairs. Each individual had, on average, about 151 000 unique TCRalpha sequences and 181 000 unique TCRbeta sequences available for analysis.

The germline V gene gives CDR1 as SQVTM and CDR2 as ANQGSEA. The CDR3 starts with the cysteine, ends with the phenylalanine, and has 14 residues. A DNA sequence was not provided. From each donor, an approximately 2.3 ml peripheral blood sample was collected into PAXgene tubes and kept at -80 degrees C. Total RNA was isolated from whole blood with the PAXgene blood miRNA kit on an automated QIAcube, without T cell sorting. Deep TCRalpha and TCRbeta repertoire profiling with unique molecular barcoding was performed on peripheral blood of monozygotic twin pairs concordant or discordant for inflammatory bowel disease. For every twin pair, smoking habits were documented, and each individual was categorised as a current, former or never smoker. Comment on this clonotype: Its recognized antigen is unknown.

Paper-wide results and their limitations: The analysis was unable to tell apart different T cell subtypes. Because patients received different immunosuppressive treatments, the repertoires may have picked up extra background noise and variability between individuals. A decrease in TCRbeta repertoire diversity, as measured by inverse Simpson index, was observed in IBD patients compared with their healthy co-twins. IBD patients shared fewer clonotypes with other individuals than healthy twins did, most markedly in patients showing signs of disease activity. Concordant and discordant twins showed no difference in repertoire similarity, possibly because of limited statistical power. The results gave no support for a single strong signal or clonotype linked to IBD.

Libraries came from 5' RACE. For each TCR library, around 4,000 ng of total RNA was used. For each sample, cDNA synthesis with SMARTScribe reverse transcriptase was split into eight separate reactions. During cDNA synthesis, unique molecular identifiers containing a 6-nucleotide sample barcode were introduced by template switching. Amplification of TCRalpha and TCRbeta cDNA involved two nested PCRs of about 15 and 9 cycles, and each PCR was followed by bead purification. Before amplification, cDNA was treated with uracil DNA-glycosylase and purified using the QIAquick PCR purification kit. The second PCR added Illumina TruSeq-compatible adapters along with sample-specific barcodes. Library quality and concentration were checked on TapeStation and Qubit, and libraries were pooled at around 5 ng each. Sequencing of pooled libraries was carried out on an Illumina HiSeq2500 single-index Rapid Run using 2 x 100 bp reads and custom sequencing primers. The authors processed their data as follows. UMI-based consensus assembly with MiGEC version 1.2.6 was used to correct PCR and sequencing errors. MiXCR version 2.1.1 was used to carry out V(D)J alignment, clonotype assembly and CDR3 extraction. To normalise gene usage, clonotype sharing and MAIT/NKT TCR abundance, the top 1000, 10 000 and 20 000 clonotypes in each sample were analysed. Diversity was computed as the inverse Simpson index with the vegan R package after downsampling to 27 000 UMIs. Paired Mann-Whitney U tests on discordant twin pairs were used, with Benjamini-Hochberg multiple-testing correction. TCRdb reprocessed the reads, and each CDR3 protein sequence is entered once, without DNA. TCRdb, rather than the study authors, made the V and J calls. The sample table records roughly 150,000 distinct CDR3 sequences. In total, the top ten clones hold 2.8% of the sample.

The sequence joins TRBV29-1 to TRBJ2-4; TCRdb indicates TRBD1, and absent DNA this call remains unverified. The receptor was derived from a human donor with ulcerative colitis or Crohn's disease, or a healthy co-twin of an affected twin (not recorded which). Sequencing input: blood. CDR3 protein: CSVDDRVAKNIQYF.